This section outlines one T cell receptor (beta chain) sequence together with its context. There is no known antigen for this receptor. No quality values exist for individual bases; no much larger clone is one base distant. According to the study, the label for this sample's treatment or condition signals: 15 to 20 received Ad26.COV2.S at low or high dose, single or two shots; 5 received placebo; per-sample allocation not given. Repertoires of vaccine and placebo recipients were sequenced from samples taken on day 63 after the first injection. In Cohort 1b, about two dozen adults aged 18-55 years were enrolled at a single site in Boston, USA, between 29 July and 7 August 2020. Ad26.COV2.S was a replication-incompetent adenovirus type 26 vector that expressed a prefusion-stabilized SARS-CoV-2 spike protein derived from the original Wuhan strain. The sample is drawn from a study of Ad26.COV2.S vaccination and SARS-CoV-2 variants (dated by TCRdb to about 2021). At the level of the whole study: Donors in the vaccine arm were drawn from COV1001, a multicentre, randomized, double-blind, placebo-controlled phase I-IIa trial testing Ad26.COV2.S in healthy adults. Ad26.COV2.S was administered intramuscularly at a dose of 5x10^10 or 1x10^11 viral particles, either as one shot or as two shots given 56 days apart. TCRbeta repertoire sequencing served as the tool for gauging how specific and how broad the SARS-CoV-2-reactive T cell receptors were following Ad26.COV2.S vaccination. The TCR-sequenced set comprised approximately 30 samples: around 20 Ad26.COV2.S vaccine recipients, 5 placebo recipients and 8 SARS-CoV-2 convalescent individuals. Trial participants were randomized into five groups of five, in which low-dose or high-dose Ad26.COV2.S was given once or twice, or placebo was given on both occasions. Blinding of investigators to trial group allocation was maintained during experiments and outcome assessment. Findings and caveats that apply to the study as a whole: The authors noted that total T cell responses may have been underestimated by the TCR breadth and depth analyses. After vaccination, substantial breadth of spike-specific CD8+ and CD4+ T cell responses was reported. Higher spike-specific TCR breadth was observed in Ad26.COV2.S recipients than in placebo recipients (P = 0.0014). Vaccine and placebo recipients had similar non-spike TCR breadth, a finding consistent with the vaccine containing only spike. The study lacked the statistical power to compare responses across vaccine doses or regimens.

TCRbeta CDR3 regions were sequenced with the immunoSEQ Assay. After extraction, genomic DNA underwent amplification by bias-controlled multiplex PCR, followed by high-throughput sequencing. The paper's data handling went like this. To quantify the absolute abundance of every unique TCRbeta CDR3 region, sequences were collapsed and filtered. T cell fraction was estimated by normalizing TCRbeta template counts to usable DNA, with usable DNA measured through amplification of reference genes found in all nucleated cells. Repertoire TCRs were annotated as SARS-CoV-2-specific by exact matching of V gene, CDR3 amino acid sequence and J gene to a known reactive TCR set. The reference SARS-CoV-2 TCR set was obtained from MIRA and was filtered for enrichment in COVID-19-positive ImmuneCODE repertoires, whereby public or cross-reactive TCRs were removed. Based on the MIRA antigens, annotated TCRs were further analysed at the level of specific ORF or position within ORF. Breadth was defined as annotated unique rearrangements over total unique productive rearrangements; depth was the summed frequency of those rearrangements. Two-sided Wilcoxon rank-sum tests were applied when comparing TCR breadth between groups. This is the immuneACCESS table as TCRdb keeps it, with only in-frame sequences that have V and J called. A part of the clones is gone; compared with another copy, unresolved V genes explain less than half, and the rest is unexplained. V and J calls and clone size are those listed in that table; D and trimming were worked out from the DNA. This sample comprises hundreds of thousands of clones, 88% of them detected only once. Clones ranked in the top ten supply around 6.4% of the sample.

In the germline V gene (reference sequence), CDR1 corresponds to SGHAT and CDR2 to FQDESV. The CDR3 sequence holds 16 residues, the cysteine and phenylalanine included. Only CDR3 DNA is held: 48 bases, read in frame from base 1. The V and J ends are trimmed by 5 bases and 0 bases, leaving 11 bases between them. This clonotype originated in a person between 18 and 65 years old who received the Ad26.COV2.S COVID-19 vaccine or a placebo. Sample: peripheral blood, taken in a trial of Ad26.COV2.S vaccine versus placebo. This chain is built from TRBV11-1 and TRBJ1-6; TRBD1 is possibly the D segment (5 matching bases). The bases are TGTGCCAGCAGCACGGGGGGAAGCTCCTATAATTCACCCCTCCACTTT. This encodes CASSTGGSSYNSPLHF.